This T cell receptor (beta chain) was profiled in a study of T cells after posttransplantation cyclophosphamide. Study-wide results and limits: Donor-recipient repertoire similarity was low at 1-2 months, rising over year one. Skin or GI-infiltrating T cells shared few TRB sequences with blood. Recipient CMV seropositivity and CMV reactivation strongly tracked TRB clonality.

The related graft donor's blood sample was taken on the day of bone marrow donation. The table came from immunoSEQ multiplex PCR; TCRdb's copy has only in-frame clones and leaves some out. This repertoire lists about 24,000 clones without singletons; approximately 6.3% sits in the top ten. This clone was seen repeatedly, ten times or more. Its antigen is currently unknown. The germline gives CDR1 SGHTS, CDR2 YDEGEE. The CDR3 has 16 amino acids. Trimming pared 0 bases from V and 0 bases from J, leaving 7 bases between. Material: PBMCs. This receptor was obtained from a woman in her sixties or seventies in good health, CMV-negative, and a related stem cell transplant donor. The J gene is TRBJ2-6, the V gene TRBV5-8, with D unresolved. CDR3 sequence: CASSLVLNSGANVLTF. The CDR3 nucleotides read TGTGCCAGCAGCTTGGTACTAAACTCTGGGGCCAACGTCCTGACTTTC.